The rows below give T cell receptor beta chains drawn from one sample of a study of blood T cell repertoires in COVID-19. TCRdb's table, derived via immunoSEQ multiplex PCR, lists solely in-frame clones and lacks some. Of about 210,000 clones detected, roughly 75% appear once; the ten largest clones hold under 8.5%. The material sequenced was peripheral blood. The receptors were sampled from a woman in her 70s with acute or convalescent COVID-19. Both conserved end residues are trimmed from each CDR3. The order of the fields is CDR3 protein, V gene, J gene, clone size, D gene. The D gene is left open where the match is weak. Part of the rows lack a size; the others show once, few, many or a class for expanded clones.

CDR3 protein: ATSRDPQGDQPQH
V gene: TRBV15
J gene: TRBJ1-5
clone size: .
D gene: .

CDR3 protein: ASSLGSSGTDTQY
V gene: TRBV7-9
J gene: TRBJ2-3
clone size: .
D gene: .

CDR3 protein: ASSLAGTSPYEQY
V gene: TRBV5-1
J gene: TRBJ2-7
clone size: .
D gene: .

CDR3 protein: ASSLISASYEQY
V gene: TRBV11-2
J gene: TRBJ2-7
clone size: .
D gene: .

CDR3 protein: ASSTRRVSANVLT
V gene: TRBV19
J gene: TRBJ2-6
clone size: .
D gene: .

CDR3 protein: ASSVDGTSNEQF
V gene: TRBV9
J gene: TRBJ2-1
clone size: .
D gene: TRBD2

CDR3 protein: ASSAAGGSRNTEAF
V gene: TRBV6-1
J gene: TRBJ1-1
clone size: .
D gene: TRBD1

CDR3 protein: ASSLQGVGGYT
V gene: TRBV14
J gene: TRBJ1-2
clone size: .
D gene: TRBD1

CDR3 protein: ASSSGQRGEQF
V gene: TRBV11-2
J gene: TRBJ2-1
clone size: .
D gene: TRBD1

CDR3 protein: ASSELGQGGTEAF
V gene: TRBV25-1
J gene: TRBJ1-1
clone size: once
D gene: TRBD1

CDR3 protein: SASMLAGTTARETQY
V gene: TRBV20-1
J gene: TRBJ2-5
clone size: .
D gene: TRBD2

CDR3 protein: ASSIAPYGVRNTEAF
V gene: TRBV19
J gene: TRBJ1-1
clone size: once
D gene: .

CDR3 protein: ASSLRGGSDTQY
V gene: TRBV11-3
J gene: TRBJ2-3
clone size: .
D gene: .

CDR3 protein: AWGGEGYRYT
V gene: TRBV30
J gene: TRBJ1-2
clone size: .
D gene: .

CDR3 protein: ASSQGRQALNTEAF
V gene: TRBV4-2
J gene: TRBJ1-1
clone size: once
D gene: .

CDR3 protein: ASSQSGGAGSEAF
V gene: TRBV4-2
J gene: TRBJ1-1
clone size: once
D gene: TRBD1

CDR3 protein: ATSGGFQGQGRETQY
V gene: TRBV24-1
J gene: TRBJ2-5
clone size: .
D gene: TRBD1

CDR3 protein: TSSYKYRTSGHEQY
V gene: TRBV1
J gene: TRBJ2-7
clone size: .
D gene: .

CDR3 protein: ASSTRTVEQY
V gene: TRBV6-2/TRBV6-3
J gene: TRBJ2-7
clone size: .
D gene: .

CDR3 protein: ASRKGDREAF
V gene: TRBV28
J gene: TRBJ1-1
clone size: .
D gene: TRBD1

CDR3 protein: ASSLFTGGGPGTNEKLF
V gene: TRBV5-1
J gene: TRBJ1-4
clone size: few
D gene: TRBD1

CDR3 protein: AWSVNLEETQY
V gene: TRBV30
J gene: TRBJ2-5
clone size: .
D gene: .

CDR3 protein: ASSHRTNSLPGELF
V gene: TRBV7-9
J gene: TRBJ2-2
clone size: once
D gene: .

CDR3 protein: ASSGQLNTEAF
V gene: TRBV5-4
J gene: TRBJ1-1
clone size: once
D gene: .

CDR3 protein: ASSIRGTAGNSPLH
V gene: TRBV19
J gene: TRBJ1-6
clone size: .
D gene: .

CDR3 protein: ASSGQGANTGELF
V gene: TRBV7-6
J gene: TRBJ2-2
clone size: .
D gene: TRBD1

CDR3 protein: ASSSLYSIDEQF
V gene: TRBV6-5
J gene: TRBJ2-1
clone size: .
D gene: .

CDR3 protein: ARRTGGYGYT
V gene: TRBV7-4
J gene: TRBJ1-2
clone size: .
D gene: TRBD1

CDR3 protein: ASGVAVGELF
V gene: TRBV19
J gene: TRBJ2-2
clone size: .
D gene: .

CDR3 protein: ASSLDRGPEAF
V gene: TRBV12-3/TRBV12-4
J gene: TRBJ1-1
clone size: .
D gene: TRBD1

CDR3 protein: ASSLGQGQPQH
V gene: TRBV7-2
J gene: TRBJ1-5
clone size: .
D gene: TRBD1

CDR3 protein: ATNRGMDTEAF
V gene: TRBV15
J gene: TRBJ1-1
clone size: .
D gene: TRBD1

CDR3 protein: ASSQDLPVAGGGNQPQH
V gene: TRBV4-1
J gene: TRBJ1-5
clone size: .
D gene: .